This TCR beta chain was identified during a study of shared clonotypes between healthy human individuals. Background on the study: There were three CD4 naive, three CD4 memory, two CD8 naive and one CD8 memory plates per donor.

The CDR3 runs 13 residues. Germline loops: CDR1 MNHNS, CDR2 SASEGT. Trimming pared 0 bases from V and 9 bases from J, leaving 9 bases between. Here immunoSEQ multiplex PCR was the method, and the copy in TCRdb shows in-frame clones only, minus some. The sample has about 110,000 clones, roughly two thirds seen once. Source material: memory CD8+ T cells sorted from blood. Subset here: CD45RO+ cells pooled with CCR7-negative TemRA cells. V is TRBV6-1 and J is TRBJ2-1; D ambiguous. This clonotype originated in a woman between 25 and 40 years old in good health. The CDR3 region has the DNA TGTGCCAGCAGTGAAGCGCTGATTGGTGAGCAGTTCTTC. Translating gives CASSEALIGEQFF.